One sample yielded the 29 T cell receptor beta chains listed below, sequenced in a study of shared clonotypes between healthy human individuals. Using immunoSEQ multiplex PCR, the repertoire was profiled, and TCRdb retains in-frame clones only, with some absent. The repertoire holds about 1.1 million clones, with 60% to 85% as singletons. Sequenced input: memory CD4+ T cells from PBMCs. Subset reported: CD45RA-negative fraction. Receptors originate from a young man in good health. Some clones in this sample may be carry-over from other donors' samples.

V and J are TRBV30 and TRBJ2-2; 8 bases line up with TRBD2. Germline-derived CDR1 and CDR2 are GTSNPN and SVGIG (reference sequence). The J segment lost 6 bases and the V segment lost 1 base, leaving 7 bases of the junction unmatched. The CDR3 has 15 amino acids. The CDR3 loop is CAWSAPGLGSGELFF. The CDR3 coding sequence is TGTGCCTGGAGTGCCCCGGGACTAGGGTCCGGGGAGCTGTTTTTT.

This chain links TRBV7-9 with TRBJ2-1; TRBD2 matches at 10 bases. This CDR3 region has 19 residues. Trimming cost V 2 bases and J 5 bases; bases outside gene matches: 15. Per the germline V gene, CDR1 is SEHNR and CDR2 is FQNEAQ (reference sequence). In DNA, the CDR3 is TGTGCCAGCAGCTTATGGGGGGCTGGGTCTAGCGGGAGAGACAATGAGCAGTTCTTC. This codes for CASSLWGAGSSGRDNEQFF.

The chain links TRBV28 to TRBJ1-2; 7 bases line up with TRBD1. The CDR3 runs to 17 residues. CDR1 and CDR2 from the germline V gene are MDHEN and SYDVKM. V dropped 6 bases and J dropped 0; count of bases not matched to a gene: 13. CDR3 DNA: TGTGCCAGCAGCCTACTGACAGGGAAGAAAACTAACTATGGCTACACCTTC. Amino acids: CASSLLTGKKTNYGYTF.

The chain combines TRBV19 with TRBJ2-5; 9 bases match TRBD1. V lost 6 bases, J lost 5 bases, and 4 bases stayed unmatched. The CDR3 has 13 residues. Germline CDR1 is LNHDA and CDR2 is SQIVND (reference sequence). DNA of the CDR3: TGTGCCAGTAGGGGGACAGGGCTGGAGACCCAGTACTTC. Translating gives CASRGTGLETQYF.

The rearrangement links TRBV5-8 to TRBJ2-2; 10 nucleotides match TRBD2. Losses at the gene ends were 5 bases for V and 4 bases for J; bases not matched to a gene: 5. Germline loops: CDR1 SGHTS, CDR2 YDEGEE. There are 15 residues in the CDR3. CDR3 sequence (DNA): TGTGCCAGCAGTCTCACTAGCGGGATCACCGGGGAGCTGTTTTTT. It translates to CASSLTSGITGELFF.

The rearrangement uses TRBV18 and TRBJ2-7; D is unclear. Germline loops: CDR1 KGHSH, CDR2 LQKENI. This CDR3 is 14 amino acids long. Trimming shortened V by 1 base and J by 6 bases, and 13 bases separated the two germline ends. CDR3 nucleotides: TGTGCCAGCTCACCACTGGGGTCCCCCGGCGAGCAGTACTTC. The encoded protein is CASSPLGSPGEQYF. Looking up the rest from reference TRBV18 and TRBJ2-7 gives the full variable domain: NAGVMQNPRHLVRRRGQEARLRCSPMKGHSHVYWYRQLPEEGLKFMVYLQKENIIDESGMPKERFSAEFPKEGPSILRIQQVVRGDSAAYFCASSPLGSPGEQYFGPGTRLTVT.

The chain employs TRBV7-6 and TRBJ1-1, with no clear D. V shed 1 base and J shed 2 bases, with 8 bases lying between them. The CDR3 covers 14 residues. Germline V CDR1 and CDR2: SGHVS, FNYEAQ. The CDR3 bases are TGTGCCAGCAGCTTAGACCGGCTTAACACTGAAGCTTTCTTT. Protein: CASSLDRLNTEAFF.

The chain uses TRBV6-6 and TRBJ2-3; unclear D gene. Between the trimmed V and J ends, which lost 8 bases and 2 bases, there was a span of 8 bases. The V gene's germline CDR1 is MNHNY and CDR2 SVGAGI (reference sequence). This CDR3 comprises 12 residues. This chain's CDR3 is CASSRTTDTQYF. The CDR3 nucleotides read TGTGCCAGCTCGCGGACCACAGATACGCAGTATTTT.

This clone was detected only once. The V gene is TRBV25-1, the J gene TRBJ2-3; possibly TRBD1 for D (5 bases). CDR1 and CDR2 (germline): MGHDK, SYGVNS. This CDR3 is built from 14 residues. The V end was cut by 0 bases, the J end by 6 bases, with 10 bases between. As DNA, the CDR3 is TGTGCCAGCAGTGAATATTGGCAGGGCGATACGCAGTATTTT. Translating it yields CASSEYWQGDTQYF.

There are a few counts of this clone. This sample includes further DNA sequences coding for the same CDR3. The rearrangement uses TRBV18 and TRBJ1-5; maybe TRBD1 (6 bases). The CDR3 runs 14 residues. In germline, CDR1 is KGHSH, CDR2 LQKENI. Trimming removed 2 bases from V and 4 bases from J, with 9 bases in between. The CDR3 reads CASSPGQLNQPQHF. The CDR3, as DNA: TGTGCCAGCTCACCAGGACAGCTAAATCAGCCCCAGCATTTT.

For the CDR3, the DNA is TGCGCCAGCAGCTTGGGACAGAGTAGTAACGAAGAGACCCAGTACTTC. Amino acids: CASSLGQSSNEETQYF. This chain joins TRBV5-1 and TRBJ2-5; a weak D match, TRBD1 (5 bases). The CDR3 totals 16 residues. Trimming pared 0 bases from V and 3 bases from J, leaving 15 bases between. Per germline, CDR1 SGHRS and CDR2 YFSETQ.

V usage is TRBV10-3 and J usage is TRBJ2-7, with TRBD2 matching over 13 bases. Germline CDR1 reads ENHRY; CDR2 reads SYGVKD. The trim removed 6 bases at V and 12 bases at J, leaving 23 bases unmatched. The CDR3 has 18 residues. CDR3 sequence (DNA): TGTGCCATCAGGGCCAAGGGAAGACTAGCGGGAGGCCTAAGTCGGTTGTACTTC. It yields the protein CAIRAKGRLAGGLSRLYF.

J is TRBJ2-7 and V is TRBV30, with D tentatively TRBD1 or TRBD2 (5 bases each). Germline loops: CDR1 GTSNPN, CDR2 SVGIG (reference sequence). The ends were cut back, 3 bases at V and 2 bases at J, with 17 bases in the middle. The CDR3 extends over 15 amino acids. CDR3 protein: CAWRTPGADPYEQYF. Here the CDR3 DNA reads TGTGCCTGGAGAACCCCCGGGGCAGACCCCTACGAGCAGTACTTC.

CDR3 protein: CASKEAEKLFF. CDR3 DNA: TGTGCCAGCAAGGAAGCGGAAAAACTGTTTTTT. The V call is TRBV28, the J call TRBJ1-4, with no clear D. The CDR3 runs to 11 residues. The V gene's germline CDR1 is MDHEN and CDR2 SYDVKM. V lost 7 bases and J 8 bases, leaving 8 bases between the germline ends.

This clone was counted a single time. The genes are TRBV7-9 and TRBJ1-2; 7 bases align to TRBD1. This CDR3 comprises 15 residues. Germline assignment: CDR1 SEHNR and CDR2 FQNEAQ (reference sequence). The junction had 5 bases not matched to a gene; V was cut back by 0 bases and J by 4 bases. The CDR3 region has the DNA TGTGCCAGCAGCTTAGCTACAGGGGACAGCTATGGCTACACCTTC. This sequence encodes CASSLATGDSYGYTF.

The rearrangement joins TRBV15 to TRBJ1-4; D is possibly TRBD1 (6 bases). The CDR3 runs to 14 residues. Trimming removed 3 bases at V and 6 bases at J, with 11 bases between. Germline CDR1 LNHNV, CDR2 YYDKDF (reference sequence). In DNA form, the CDR3 reads TGTGCCACCAGCAGCGGGACAACCGATGAAAAACTGTTTTTT. Translating it yields CATSSGTTDEKLFF.

The gene calls are TRBV27 and TRBJ1-4; TRBD1 matches 7 bases. This CDR3 has 15 amino acids. V trimming: 5 bases; J trimming: 7 bases; junction bases outside the gene matches: 10. Germline V gene lookup returns CDR1 MNHEY and CDR2 SMNVEV (reference sequence). This chain's CDR3 is CASSAYRGGSEKLFF. Here the CDR3 DNA reads TGTGCCAGCAGTGCGTACAGGGGCGGGAGTGAAAAACTGTTTTTT.

This clone was counted a single time. Other DNA sequences within the sample encode an identical CDR3. The chain couples TRBV30 to TRBJ1-1; D gene ambiguous. The CDR3 has 12 amino acids. Per the germline V gene, CDR1 is GTSNPN and CDR2 is SVGIG (reference sequence). Trimming stripped 3 bases from V and 0 bases from J, with 5 bases between. The CDR3 nucleotides read TGTGCCTGGAGCCTTATGAACACTGAAGCTTTCTTT. Amino acid sequence: CAWSLMNTEAFF.

The chain joins TRBV30 to TRBJ1-5; D is possibly TRBD1 (6 bases). The CDR3 has 15 amino acids. Trimming cost V 1 base and J 2 bases, with 12 bases left between them. Germline V gene sequence: CDR1 GTSNPN, CDR2 SVGIG (reference sequence). As DNA, the CDR3 is TGTGCCTGGAGTGCCAGGGGAACTGGCAATCAGCCCCAGCATTTT. This translates into CAWSARGTGNQPQHF.

The CDR3 coding sequence is TGTGCCAGCAGTTTAGGGCGGGCGGGGAGAAACACCATATATTTT. Its translation is CASSLGRAGRNTIYF. V is TRBV28 and J is TRBJ1-3; D not certain. Germline assignment: CDR1 MDHEN and CDR2 SYDVKM. This CDR3 spans 15 amino acids. V shed 2 bases and J shed 5 bases, with 13 bases lying between them.

The chain has TRBV10-3 and TRBJ1-1; D ambiguous. CDR1 and CDR2 (germline): ENHRY, SYGVKD. Trimming shortened V by 6 bases and J by 8 bases, and 16 bases separated the two germline ends. The CDR3 totals 13 residues. The CDR3 protein is CAIRRASGPEAFF. DNA for the CDR3: TGTGCCATCAGAAGGGCCTCTGGACCCGAAGCTTTCTTT.

This clone is a singleton in its sample. The rearrangement uses TRBV4-2 and TRBJ2-7; D is undetermined. The CDR3 has 13 amino acids. Germline V gene lookup returns CDR1 LGHNA and CDR2 YNFKEQ. The ends were cut back, 0 bases at V and 5 bases at J, with 8 bases in the middle. CDR3 in DNA: TGTGCCAGCAGCCAAGAGGTATCGGACGAGCAGTACTTC. This translates into CASSQEVSDEQYF.

The chain joins TRBV28 to TRBJ2-3; unclear D gene. Germline V gives CDR1 MDHEN, CDR2 SYDVKM. Trimming cost V 6 bases and J 0 bases, with 10 bases left between them. This CDR3 is built from 14 residues. The CDR3 sequence is CASSPSMSTDTQYF. In DNA, the CDR3 is TGTGCCAGCAGCCCCTCGATGAGCACAGATACGCAGTATTTT. Combining the CDR3 with reference TRBV28 and TRBJ2-3 gives the whole variable domain DVKVTQSSRYLVKRTGEKVFLECVQDMDHENMFWYRQDPGLGLRLIYFSYDVKMKEKGDIPEGYSVSREKKERFSLILESASTNQTSMYLCASSPSMSTDTQYFGPGTRLTVL.

This rearrangement joins TRBV6-5 to TRBJ1-2, with 7 positions matching TRBD1. This CDR3 contains 14 residues. Trimming cost V 8 bases and J 1 base; bases outside gene matches: 7. The germline V gene has CDR1 MNHEY and CDR2 SVGAGI. The CDR3 sequence is CASGGQRDNYGYTF. The CDR3 DNA reads TGTGCCAGCGGGGGACAGCGGGATAACTATGGCTACACCTTC.

The chain joins TRBV7-6 to TRBJ2-1; 8 nucleotides align to TRBD1. This CDR3 has 15 amino acids. V lost 5 bases and J lost 2; bases outside the gene matches: 5. Germline values: CDR1 SGHVS, CDR2 FNYEAQ. CDR3 in amino acids: CASSGATGAYNEQFF. The CDR3 nucleotides are TGTGCCAGCAGCGGGGCGACAGGGGCCTACAATGAGCAGTTCTTC.

For the CDR3, the DNA is TGTGCCGGCAAGGGGGGAGGGACTAACTATGGCTACACCTTC. The encoded protein is CAGKGGGTNYGYTF. The J gene is TRBJ1-2, the V gene TRBV2; possibly TRBD1 for D (6 bases). V was cut by 11 bases and J by 0 bases, with 16 bases left in between. The CDR3 sequence is 14 residues long. The V gene's germline CDR1 is SNHLY and CDR2 FYNNEI.

The rearrangement uses TRBV29-1 and TRBJ2-7; the match to TRBD2 covers 7 bases. J lost 3 bases, V lost 6 bases, and 11 bases had no gene match. This CDR3 is built from 14 residues. The germline CDR1 and CDR2 sequences are SQVTM and ANQGSEA. In DNA form, the CDR3 reads TGCAGCGTGGGGGGGAGGCTAGGAAACTACGAGCAGTACTTC. Encoded protein: CSVGGRLGNYEQYF.

This chain uses TRBV7-9 with TRBJ2-1; 10 bases agree with TRBD2. V lost 3 bases, J lost 5 bases, and 4 bases stayed unmatched. This CDR3 comprises 15 residues. Per germline, CDR1 SEHNR and CDR2 FQNEAQ (reference sequence). The CDR3 here is CASSFWLAGDNEQFF. The CDR3 DNA follows: TGTGCCAGCAGCTTTTGGCTAGCGGGAGACAATGAGCAGTTCTTC.

The chain joins TRBV19 to TRBJ1-5; D gene ambiguous. The germline V gene encodes CDR1 LNHDA and CDR2 SQIVND (reference sequence). The CDR3 runs 13 residues. Trimming removed 4 bases at V and 3 bases at J, with 7 bases between. The CDR3 protein is CASSTIHNQPQHF. The CDR3 nucleotides are TGTGCCAGTAGTACCATCCACAATCAGCCCCAGCATTTT.